This T cell receptor (beta chain) was captured in a study of identical twins. The CDR3 is made up of 15 amino acids. The V gene's germline CDR1 is DFQATT and CDR2 SNEGSKA (reference sequence). V lost 2 bases to trimming and J lost 1 base, with 14 bases between them. TCRdb reprocessed the 5' RACE reads with MiXCR, giving one entry per CDR3 protein. In the table there are roughly 690,000 distinct CDR3 sequences, roughly 6% of which are singletons. Study-level findings and limits: For out-of-frame alpha sequences shared by twins, low generation probability was in excess. In drawing conclusions, the study used cross-sectional statistical analysis and did not follow the same donors. Insertions ran lower in abundant cord blood beta clonotypes, though not in memory repertoires.

Each donor was a healthy Caucasian. Comments on this clonotype: Its target is not known.

This receptor was identified in a man younger than 30 in good health. The V call is TRBV20-1, the J call TRBJ2-5; no definite D call. The sequencing sample was made of naive T cells sorted from blood. In DNA form, the CDR3 reads TGCAGTGCTAGATCCTCCTTTAGTTTCCAAGAGACCCAGTACTTC. Its translation is CSARSSFSFQETQYF.